A selection of T cell receptor beta chains follows, all from one sample in a study of human T cells and chemical hapten exposure. TCRdb reprocessed the RACE reads via MiXCR and lists one record per CDR3 protein. The repertoire holds fewer than 200,000 distinct CDR3 sequences, more than 25% seen once, with about 2.8% in the top ten. Here the sequenced sample was whole blood, taken in connection with sensitization to the hapten diphenylcyclopropenone (DPC). Source of these receptors: a woman aged 30 to 39 with alopecia areata. Some clones in this sample may be carry-over from other donors' samples. Both conserved end residues are part of each CDR3. The D gene is left open where the match is weak. Clone size, where shown, is once, few, many, or a class for clones that have expanded.

- | TRBJ2-7 | TRBV28 | TRBD2 | TGTGCCAGCAGGTCTAGCGGGACCTCCTACGAGCAGTACTTC | CASRSSGTSYEQYF
- | TRBJ2-7 | TRBV20-1 | TRBD2 | TGCAGTGCTAGAGATCTCCTAGCTCCTAGCGGGGAGACCTACGAGCAGTACTTC | CSARDLLAPSGETYEQYF
many | TRBJ2-7 | TRBV20-1 | TRBD1 | TGCAGTGCTCCCCGGACAGGGAGCTCCTACGAGCAGTACTTC | CSAPRTGSSYEQYF
few | TRBJ2-1 | TRBV29-1 | - | TGCAGCCCCGCGGGTCCTCACAATGAGCAGTTCTTC | CSPAGPHNEQFF
- | TRBJ1-1 | TRBV5-1 | - | TGCGCCAGCGGGGAGCAAGGGAACACTGAAGCTTTCTTT | CASGEQGNTEAFF
few | TRBJ2-7 | TRBV11-2 | TRBD1 | TGTGCCAGCAGCGACAGCGCAGGGGGCTACGAGCAGTACTTC | CASSDSAGGYEQYF
- | TRBJ1-2 | TRBV29-1 | - | TGCAGCGTTGGAGGGGGAGCTAACTATGGCTACACCTTC | CSVGGGANYGYTF
- | TRBJ2-7 | TRBV29-1 | - | TGCAGCGTTGCCCGGACAGCGGCCTACGAGCAGTACTTC | CSVARTAAYEQYF
- | TRBJ1-1 | TRBV4-1 | - | TGCGCCAGCGCGGGGGTGAACACTGAAGCTTTCTTT | CASAGVNTEAFF
- | TRBJ2-5 | TRBV29-1 | - | TGCAGCGTGACCCGGGAACAAGAGACCCAGTACTTC | CSVTREQETQYF
few | TRBJ1-1 | TRBV28 | - | TGTGCCAGCACCCAACCGAGGGGGAACACTGAAGCTTTCTTT | CASTQPRGNTEAFF
- | TRBJ1-2 | TRBV4-3 | - | TGCGCCAGCAGCCAAGATATCGACAGTGCGGGGAACTATCATAGCTACACCTTC | CASSQDIDSAGNYHSYTF
- | TRBJ2-7 | TRBV10-2 | TRBD1 | TGCGCCAGCAGTCCTCCGACCGGGACAGGGATCTTCGAGCAGTACTTC | CASSPPTGTGIFEQYF
- | TRBJ2-2 | TRBV28 | - | TGTGCCAGCCTCGCCGGGACACTCTACACCGGGGAGCTGTTTTTT | CASLAGTLYTGELFF
few | TRBJ1-1 | TRBV20-1 | - | TGCAGTGCTAGAGGAGGGAACACTGAAGCTTTCTTT | CSARGGNTEAFF